This T cell receptor beta chain came from a study of Graves' ophthalmopathy and Graves' hyperthyroidism (dated by TCRdb to the late 2010s). Concerning the study at large: Peripheral blood was collected before any treatment was given, at the time of initial diagnosis. A discovery set of more than 90 patients (43 ophthalmopathy, about 59 stable hyperthyroidism) was enrolled to explore V-J signatures distinguishing ophthalmopathy from hyperthyroidism. T-cell repertoires of thyroid tissue and blood were compared in over 5 hyperthyroidism patients. Once sampling was done, hyperthyroidism patients were given methimazole at a starting dose of 30 mg daily, while ophthalmopathy patients were given high-dose intravenous methylprednisolone. The study used signatures of the TCR beta repertoire to tell Graves' ophthalmopathy apart from Graves' hyperthyroidism and to predict which patients would progress to ophthalmopathy. The independent validation cohort included under 20 hyperthyroidism patients plus 17 patients who later progressed from hyperthyroidism to ophthalmopathy. In total, around 130 blood samples were TCR-sequenced: some 43 ophthalmopathy, under 85 hyperthyroidism and some 17 hyperthyroidism-to-ophthalmopathy patients.

TCR beta CDR3 regions were amplified from RNA transcripts for repertoire sequencing. The first round was an RT-PCR using HTBI primers with the Qiagen OneStep RT-PCR kit, and this first round was followed by a second-round multiplex PCR, then size selection and purification. Libraries were sequenced on an Illumina HiSeq2000 using paired-end 100 bp reads. In the paper's pipeline: SOAPnuke was used to process the reads, removing any read that contained adapters or uncalled bases, had a mean Phred below 15, or lacked an exact match to the constant primer or identifier. COPE v1.2.5 was used to merge the high-quality paired reads. Clonotypes were defined as unique nucleotide sequences and were aligned to IMGT TRB V, D and J references using MiTCR v1.1. The analysis was limited to V-J combinations with a frequency above 0.0001, which together covered approximately 99% of the repertoires. For each V-J combination, a TCR clonal expansion and chaos score was defined as F50 clonal expansion divided by the chaos observed in the TCRdist matrix. Features were reduced by Welch's t-statistics and random forest to more than 10 V-J combinations, which fed a naive Bayes classifier. The Morisita-Horn index was used to measure how similar the thyroid and blood repertoires were. TCRdb reanalyzed the raw reads on its own, using fastp at Q25 for trimming and MiXCR for clone calling, and kept in-frame beta chains. CDR3 protein duplicates are merged, each entry listing the most common genes and DNA. These V and J calls originate from TCRdb's pipeline instead of the authors' own analysis. The sample records about 370,000 distinct CDR3 sequences, roughly 15% of which are singletons. The leading ten clones occupy about 2.4% of the sample.

The count of this clonotype is one. Its target antigen remains unknown. A much more abundant neighbour one base away suggests this may be a read error. Since no conserved phenylalanine or tryptophan closes the CDR3, a read error is the likely cause. Study-wide conclusions, independent of this receptor: The 13-signature model separated ophthalmopathy from stable hyperthyroidism with roughly 88% sensitivity and about 81% specificity in cross-validation, and 80%/75% in the test set. Sample size was not predetermined statistically, and investigators were not blinded to group allocation. In validation, the model predicted ophthalmopathy progression with more than 55% sensitivity and roughly 72% specificity; eleven to twelve predicted patients were CT-confirmed with GO in a median of around 6 months. Most of the expanded thyroid clonotypes with a frequency above 0.001 were also detected in blood, and it was suggested that the thyroid immune response may be reflected by blood repertoires.

V is clipped by 7 bases and J by 1 base, and the sequence between their germline boundaries is 10 bases long. The CDR1 and CDR2 encoded by the germline V gene (reference sequence) are LNHDA and SQIVND. The CDR3 has 13 amino acids, counting both end residues. Of the read, only the CDR3 DNA is kept; its 39 bases are in frame from base 1. Hyperthyroidism was defined as stable when no progression to ophthalmopathy occurred within 18 months of follow-up. Patients with hyperthyroidism were aged 18 to 65 years, had been newly diagnosed, and had a disease duration of less than 2 months. Anyone with other autoimmune diseases, uncontrolled infections, pregnancy or lactation was excluded from the study. Diagnosis relied on clinical symptoms, serum thyroxine, TRAb, thyroid ultrasound and orbital computed tomography. Using Ficoll-Paque density gradient centrifugation, PBMCs were isolated from about 10 ml of fresh peripheral blood. Total RNA was extracted using Trizol reagent, and RNA quality was checked on an Agilent 2100 Bioanalyzer.

The receptor's source is an adult woman with stable Graves' hyperthyroidism. Sequencing was carried out using peripheral blood. The chain couples TRBV19 to TRBJ1-1; the D gene remains uncertain. CDR3 loop: CASTKDRNTEAFV. The bases are TGTGCCAGTACTAAGGATAGGAACACTGAAGCTTTCGTT.